The rows below give T cell receptor beta chains drawn from one sample of a study of blood T cell repertoires in COVID-19. Clones were sequenced by immunoSEQ multiplex PCR, and TCRdb holds only the in-frame ones, with some missing. The sample shows fewer than 250,000 clones, approximately 84% of them seen only once. Input material: peripheral blood. These receptors came from a middle-aged man with COVID-19, enrolled during active disease. Each CDR3 is given with its conserved first and last residue. Each record gives: clone size, J gene, V gene, D gene, CDR3 DNA, CDR3 protein. The D gene is left open where the match is weak. Some rows mark clone size as missing; the rest say once, few, many or name a class of expanded clone.

once,TRBJ1-5,TRBV5-6,-,TGTGCCAGCAGCTTGCGGGGTACTAGCAATCAGCCCCAGCATTTT,CASSLRGTSNQPQHF
large,TRBJ1-2,TRBV12-5,TRBD1,TGTGCTAGTGGTTTGGGAGGGACAGGGACCTATGGCTACACCTTC,CASGLGGTGTYGYTF
-,TRBJ2-1,TRBV7-9,TRBD1,TGTGCCAGCAGCTTCAGACCGGGACAGGGGCCGGCCAATGAGCAGTTCTTC,CASSFRPGQGPANEQFF
-,TRBJ2-2,TRBV19,TRBD1,TGTGCCAGTGGACAGGGAACCAACACCGGGGAGCTGTTTTTT,CASGQGTNTGELFF
-,TRBJ2-7,TRBV5-1,-,TGCGCCAGCAGCTTACAGGGTACCAACTACGAGCAGTACTTC,CASSLQGTNYEQYF
-,TRBJ1-1,TRBV6-4,-,TGTGCCAGCAAGGAGAGGGTCATGAACACTGAAGCTTTCTTT,CASKERVMNTEAFF
-,TRBJ2-3,TRBV10-3,-,TGTGCCATCAGAGACAGCCCAGGCACAGATACGCAGTATTTT,CAIRDSPGTDTQYF
-,TRBJ2-7,TRBV7-9,TRBD1,TGTGCCAGCAGCTCCTGGTCCGGGACAGGGAGGGAGAAGCAGTACTTC,CASSSWSGTGREKQYF
once,TRBJ2-1,TRBV7-2,TRBD1,TGTGCCAGCAGCTCGGGACAGGGGCGTCACAATGAGCAGTTCTTC,CASSSGQGRHNEQFF
-,TRBJ1-2,TRBV6-5,TRBD1,TGTGCCAGCAGTCCGGACAGGAACTATGGCTACACCTTC,CASSPDRNYGYTF
-,TRBJ2-1,TRBV2,-,TGTGCCAGCAGTGAAAGGGGAAGGTCCTACAATGAGCAGTTCTTC,CASSERGRSYNEQFF
-,TRBJ1-2,TRBV7-2,TRBD1,TGTGCCAGCAGCTTAGGGGCCGGGACAGGGGGGTTTGGCTACACCTTC,CASSLGAGTGGFGYTF
-,TRBJ2-1,TRBV6-6,-,TGTGCCAGCAATAGGCTAGCAGTCGTCAATGAGCAGTTCTTC,CASNRLAVVNEQFF
-,TRBJ2-2,TRBV2,-,TGTGCCAGCAGCAAACAGGGTGACATCGGGGAGCTGTTTTTT,CASSKQGDIGELFF
-,TRBJ2-4,TRBV18,-,TGTGCCAGCTCACCACAGGATGGAGGGGAATCCATTCAGTACTTC,CASSPQDGGESIQYF
-,TRBJ1-5,TRBV3-1/TRBV3-2,-,TGTGCCAGCAGCGAAAGGGGAGGACGCAATCAGCCCCAGCATTTT,CASSERGGRNQPQHF
once,TRBJ1-2,TRBV5-1,-,TGCGCCAGCAGCTTAGACAGGACTCCCTCCGGTGGCTACACCTTC,CASSLDRTPSGGYTF
-,TRBJ2-1,TRBV5-1,TRBD2,TGCGCCAGCAGCCCCCCCGGACTAGCGGGAGGGCCGAATGAGCAGTTCTTC,CASSPPGLAGGPNEQFF
-,TRBJ1-5,TRBV7-8,-,TGTGCCAGCAGCCGTGTACGGAATCAGCCCCAGCATTTT,CASSRVRNQPQHF
-,TRBJ2-1,TRBV6-1,-,TGTGCCAGCAGTAACGGGGTCCAAAGCCTCAATGAGCAGTTCTTC,CASSNGVQSLNEQFF
-,TRBJ1-5,TRBV5-5,-,TGTGCCAGCAGCTTCCAGGGAATCGCCAATCAGCCCCAGCATTTT,CASSFQGIANQPQHF
once,TRBJ2-5,TRBV3-1/TRBV3-2,-,TGTGCCAGCAGCCAAGATGTAGGGGGCCAAGAGACCCAGTACTTC,CASSQDVGGQETQYF
-,TRBJ2-7,TRBV18,TRBD2,TGTGCCAGCTCACCACCCTCTAGCGGGGGGGCTAACGAGCAGTACTTC,CASSPPSSGGANEQYF
-,TRBJ2-5,TRBV5-1,-,TGCGCCAGCAGCTTTACTTTCCAAGAGACCCAGTACTTC,CASSFTFQETQYF
-,TRBJ2-1,TRBV3-1/TRBV3-2,-,TGTGCCAGCAGCCAATGGGGCGGGACCGGGGTGAATGAGCAGTTCTTC,CASSQWGGTGVNEQFF
-,TRBJ2-3,TRBV7-2,TRBD2,TGTGCCAGCGGGGGTGGTAGAGCGGGATCAGATACGCAGTATTTT,CASGGGRAGSDTQYF
-,TRBJ1-2,TRBV11-2,-,TGTGCCAGCAGCCTGGGTAGGGGAAGTTATGGCTACACCTTC,CASSLGRGSYGYTF
-,TRBJ2-7,TRBV27,TRBD2,TGTGCCAGCAGTCACTACGGGGGGTACGAGCAGTACTTC,CASSHYGGYEQYF
-,TRBJ2-6,TRBV19,-,TGTGCCAGTAGTATACTTTTCTCGGGCTCTGGGGCCAACGTCCTGACTTTC,CASSILFSGSGANVLTF
-,TRBJ2-2,TRBV2,-,TGTGCCAGCAGTACCAGGGGGAACACCGGGGAGCTGTTTTTT,CASSTRGNTGELFF
-,TRBJ1-1,TRBV12-3/TRBV12-4,TRBD1,TGTGCCAGCAGTTTGGTAACAGGGGCTGAAGCTTTCTTT,CASSLVTGAEAFF